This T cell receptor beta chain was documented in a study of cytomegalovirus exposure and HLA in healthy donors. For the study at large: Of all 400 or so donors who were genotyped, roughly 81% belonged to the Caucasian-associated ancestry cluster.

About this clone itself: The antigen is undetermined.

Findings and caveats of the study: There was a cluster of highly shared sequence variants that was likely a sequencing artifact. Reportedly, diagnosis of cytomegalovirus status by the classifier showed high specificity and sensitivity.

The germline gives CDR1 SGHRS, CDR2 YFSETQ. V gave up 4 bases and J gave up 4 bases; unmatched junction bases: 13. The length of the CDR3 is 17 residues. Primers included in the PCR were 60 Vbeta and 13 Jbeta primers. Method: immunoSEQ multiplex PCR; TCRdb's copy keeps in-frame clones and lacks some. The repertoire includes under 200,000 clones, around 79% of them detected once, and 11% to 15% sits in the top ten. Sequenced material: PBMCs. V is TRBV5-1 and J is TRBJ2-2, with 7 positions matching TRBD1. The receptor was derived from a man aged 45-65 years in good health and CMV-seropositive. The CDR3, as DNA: TGCGCCAGCAGCCCGTCCAGTCAACAGGGGACCACCGGGGAGCTGTTTTTT. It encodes CASSPSSQQGTTGELFF.